This is a list of T cell receptor beta chains from one sample in a study of long-term antiretroviral therapy in people with HIV. The protocol was immunoSEQ multiplex PCR, while the TCRdb copy is restricted to in-frame clones and leaves out a portion. The sample lists 23,000 or so clones; more than 75% were seen once. The sequences come from unsorted PBMCs, collected 0.2 years before starting antiretroviral therapy. The receptors were gathered from a man younger than 30 with HIV. CDR3s leave out the opening cysteine and the closing phenylalanine or tryptophan. The D gene is left open where the match is weak.

cdr3_aa: ASSLKGDRSYEQY
j_call: TRBJ2-7
cdr3_length: 13
v_call: TRBV7-2
d_call: TRBD1

cdr3_aa: ASSLPSGRAGGELF
j_call: TRBJ2-2
cdr3_length: 14
v_call: TRBV28
d_call: TRBD2

cdr3_aa: ASGPDRRGNTIY
j_call: TRBJ1-3
cdr3_length: 12
v_call: TRBV9
d_call: -

cdr3_aa: ASSLGQGTAEQY
j_call: TRBJ2-7
cdr3_length: 12
v_call: TRBV5-1
d_call: TRBD1

cdr3_aa: ASSRGQPNTEAF
j_call: TRBJ1-1
cdr3_length: 12
v_call: TRBV19
d_call: TRBD1

cdr3_aa: ASSFGETVYGYT
j_call: TRBJ1-2
cdr3_length: 12
v_call: TRBV28
d_call: -

cdr3_aa: SVVTVQETQY
j_call: TRBJ2-5
cdr3_length: 10
v_call: TRBV29-1
d_call: -

cdr3_aa: ASSLGGAPYNEQF
j_call: TRBJ2-1
cdr3_length: 13
v_call: TRBV5-6
d_call: -

cdr3_aa: SVEDPEGGGNTIY
j_call: TRBJ1-3
cdr3_length: 13
v_call: TRBV29-1
d_call: -

cdr3_aa: ASSLNPGQGRNTEAF
j_call: TRBJ1-1
cdr3_length: 15
v_call: TRBV7-8
d_call: TRBD1

cdr3_aa: ASSLPATVSYEQY
j_call: TRBJ2-7
cdr3_length: 13
v_call: TRBV28
d_call: -

cdr3_aa: ASSEGTSGGIDTQY
j_call: TRBJ2-3
cdr3_length: 14
v_call: TRBV10-2
d_call: TRBD2

cdr3_aa: ASSLVEGAIEQY
j_call: TRBJ2-7
cdr3_length: 12
v_call: TRBV7-8
d_call: -

cdr3_aa: ASSPPGQGISRELF
j_call: TRBJ2-2
cdr3_length: 14
v_call: TRBV18
d_call: TRBD1

cdr3_aa: ATSSSPTGAEEMNTEAF
j_call: TRBJ1-1
cdr3_length: 17
v_call: TRBV15
d_call: TRBD1

cdr3_aa: ASSQDEVDEQY
j_call: TRBJ2-7
cdr3_length: 11
v_call: TRBV4-1
d_call: -

cdr3_aa: ASSHGTADGYT
j_call: TRBJ1-2
cdr3_length: 11
v_call: TRBV5-4
d_call: -

cdr3_aa: ASSLAGTGVSEAF
j_call: TRBJ1-1
cdr3_length: 13
v_call: TRBV5-4
d_call: TRBD1

cdr3_aa: ASSQDRAGRAYNEQF
j_call: TRBJ2-1
cdr3_length: 15
v_call: TRBV4-3
d_call: -

cdr3_aa: ASPRSGRGNYGYT
j_call: TRBJ1-2
cdr3_length: 13
v_call: TRBV27
d_call: -

cdr3_aa: ASSVSGQGYT
j_call: TRBJ1-2
cdr3_length: 10
v_call: TRBV6-1
d_call: TRBD1

cdr3_aa: ASSQEAVYTDTQY
j_call: TRBJ2-3
cdr3_length: 13
v_call: TRBV4-2
d_call: -

cdr3_aa: ASETGMNTEAF
j_call: TRBJ1-1
cdr3_length: 11
v_call: TRBV6-1
d_call: -

cdr3_aa: ASRDRGINEQF
j_call: TRBJ2-1
cdr3_length: 11
v_call: TRBV2
d_call: TRBD1

cdr3_aa: ASRGPGPSYEQY
j_call: TRBJ2-7
cdr3_length: 12
v_call: TRBV12-5
d_call: -

cdr3_aa: ASSPLGGARGNQPQH
j_call: TRBJ1-5
cdr3_length: 15
v_call: TRBV27
d_call: -

cdr3_aa: ASSEMRVHDEQF
j_call: TRBJ2-1
cdr3_length: 12
v_call: TRBV2
d_call: -

cdr3_aa: ASRLGESYGYT
j_call: TRBJ1-2
cdr3_length: 11
v_call: TRBV5-6
d_call: -

cdr3_aa: ASSYSSQGNTEAF
j_call: TRBJ1-1
cdr3_length: 13
v_call: TRBV6-5
d_call: -

cdr3_aa: ASRSPGTDGYT
j_call: TRBJ1-2
cdr3_length: 11
v_call: TRBV7-2
d_call: TRBD1

cdr3_aa: ASSQSPGNRYGYT
j_call: TRBJ1-2
cdr3_length: 13
v_call: TRBV4-2
d_call: -

cdr3_aa: ASRELLNTDTQY
j_call: TRBJ2-3
cdr3_length: 12
v_call: TRBV2
d_call: -

cdr3_aa: ASSLDRGRVGYT
j_call: TRBJ1-2
cdr3_length: 12
v_call: TRBV5-6
d_call: TRBD1

cdr3_aa: ASSRLIVGRSRNQPQH
j_call: TRBJ1-5
cdr3_length: 16
v_call: TRBV2
d_call: -

cdr3_aa: ASSVDRFHNEQF
j_call: TRBJ2-1
cdr3_length: 12
v_call: TRBV2
d_call: -

cdr3_aa: ASSQDLPGPANYGYT
j_call: TRBJ1-2
cdr3_length: 15
v_call: TRBV14
d_call: -

cdr3_aa: ASRAQVGAVEAF
j_call: TRBJ1-1
cdr3_length: 12
v_call: TRBV6-5
d_call: -

cdr3_aa: ASSFRSAEQY
j_call: TRBJ2-7
cdr3_length: 10
v_call: TRBV5-4
d_call: -

cdr3_aa: ASSPRDQNRGEKLF
j_call: TRBJ1-4
cdr3_length: 14
v_call: TRBV4-2
d_call: TRBD1

cdr3_aa: ASSWGEEQY
j_call: TRBJ2-7
cdr3_length: 9
v_call: TRBV6-5
d_call: -

cdr3_aa: ASGDEQY
j_call: TRBJ2-7
cdr3_length: 7
v_call: TRBV11-3
d_call: -

cdr3_aa: ASSADSGAQF
j_call: TRBJ2-1
cdr3_length: 10
v_call: TRBV7-2
d_call: TRBD2

cdr3_aa: ASSLLESNSRYGYT
j_call: TRBJ1-2
cdr3_length: 14
v_call: TRBV9
d_call: -

cdr3_aa: ASSLLGGLRGTEAF
j_call: TRBJ1-1
cdr3_length: 14
v_call: TRBV7-2
d_call: -

cdr3_aa: ASKEGPKLF
j_call: TRBJ1-4
cdr3_length: 9
v_call: TRBV19
d_call: -

cdr3_aa: ASSTDTRITGELF
j_call: TRBJ2-2
cdr3_length: 13
v_call: TRBV19
d_call: -

cdr3_aa: ASSLSGSPTDTQY
j_call: TRBJ2-3
cdr3_length: 13
v_call: TRBV7-9
d_call: TRBD2

cdr3_aa: ASSLPTGELF
j_call: TRBJ2-2
cdr3_length: 10
v_call: TRBV7-9
d_call: -

cdr3_aa: ASSEVASGVRGELF
j_call: TRBJ2-2
cdr3_length: 14
v_call: TRBV2
d_call: TRBD2

cdr3_aa: ASSWGGALYEQY
j_call: TRBJ2-7
cdr3_length: 12
v_call: TRBV5-6
d_call: -

cdr3_aa: ASKVEEGGTEAF
j_call: TRBJ1-1
cdr3_length: 12
v_call: TRBV27
d_call: -

cdr3_aa: ASSLDRVRGYT
j_call: TRBJ1-2
cdr3_length: 11
v_call: TRBV5-6
d_call: -